Presented here are 25 T cell receptor beta chains from one specimen sequenced in a study of identical twins. MiXCR, run by TCRdb on the 5' RACE reads, gives a single entry per CDR3 protein. The table has hundreds of thousands of distinct CDR3 sequences, over 5% seen once. Sequencing used naive T cells sorted from blood. Receptors were obtained from a man aged 18 to 29 in good health.

This clonotype was observed a few times. V is TRBV12-5 and J is TRBJ2-2; D gene ambiguous. Trimming removed 4 bases at V and 2 bases at J, with 2 bases between. The CDR3 contains 12 residues. The germline CDR1 and CDR2 sequences are LGHNT and FRNRAP. The CDR3 region has the DNA TGTGCTAGTGGTTCCAACACCGGGGAGCTGTTTTTT. Protein: CASGSNTGELFF.

In its sample, this clonotype was seen many times. The germline gene is not matched at one end of the junction; a read error may be the cause. V and J are TRBV15 and TRBJ2-1; D is unresolved. The CDR3 has 11 amino acids. The germline V gene has CDR1 LNHNV and CDR2 YYDKDF (reference sequence). The CDR3 DNA reads as TGTGCCACCAGCAGGAATGTGAACTTGGTCTTC. This encodes CATSRNVNLVF.

This chain uses TRBV4-2 with TRBJ2-1; possible D gene TRBD2, 6 bases. The CDR3 has 16 residues. CDR1 is LGHNA and CDR2 is YNFKEQ in the germline V gene. V was clipped by 0 bases and J by 16 bases, with 25 bases between them. CDR3 nucleotides: TGTGCCAGCAGCCAAGATATCGCGGGAAGAGGGCTCGGCTTATTCTTC. As protein: CASSQDIAGRGLGLFF.

Ten or more counts support this clonotype. The chain employs TRBV7-2 and TRBJ2-1, with 8 bases lining up with TRBD1. The CDR3 is made up of 14 amino acids. CDR1 is SGHTA and CDR2 is FQGNSA in the germline V gene. The trim removed 5 bases at V and 7 bases at J, leaving 7 bases unmatched. CDR3 region: CASSPQGARNEQFF. The CDR3 DNA sequence: TGTGCCAGCAGCCCCCAGGGGGCCAGGAATGAGCAGTTCTTC. Using reference TRBV7-2 and TRBJ2-1 for the parts outside the CDR3, the full variable domain is GAGVSQSPSNKVTEKGKDVELRCDPISGHTALYWYRQSLGQGLEFLIYFQGNSAPDKSGLPSDRFSAERTGGSVSTLTIQRTQQEDSAVYLCASSPQGARNEQFFGPGTRLTVL.

This clonotype has a handful of counts. The V call is TRBV28, the J call TRBJ2-5; the D is unclear. The CDR3 runs 16 residues. The germline CDR1 and CDR2 sequences are MDHEN and SYDVKM. Trimming pared 2 bases from V and 1 base from J, leaving 14 bases between. The CDR3 loop is CASSLVGLSPQETQYF. The CDR3 DNA follows: TGTGCCAGCAGTTTAGTTGGTTTGAGCCCCCAAGAGACCCAGTACTTC.

This clonotype has only a few counts. The V call is TRBV6-2 or TRBV6-3, the J call TRBJ2-7; 9 bases agree with TRBD1. The CDR3 has 16 amino acids. V lost 6 bases to trimming and J lost 0 bases; unmatched junction nucleotides: 9. Germline V CDR1 and CDR2: MNHEY, SVGEGT. Here the CDR3 reads CASSLPMGQGSYEQYF. The CDR3 coding sequence is TGTGCCAGCAGCCTACCCATGGGACAGGGCTCCTACGAGCAGTACTTC.

On this clonotype itself: One end of the junction is discordant with germline, which a read error may explain. This chain joins TRBV29-1 and TRBJ2-1; D gene ambiguous. CDR1 SQVTM and CDR2 ANQGSEA come from the germline V gene. This CDR3 region has 11 residues. As DNA, the CDR3 is TGCAGCGGGCTTTCCTCCAATGAGCAGTTCTTC. Translation: CSGLSSNEQFF.

Many counts were recorded for this clonotype. V is TRBV29-1 and J is TRBJ2-3, with TRBD2 identical over 13 bases. Per germline, CDR1 SQVTM and CDR2 ANQGSEA. This CDR3 comprises 14 residues. Trimming cost V 6 bases and J 9 bases; bases outside gene matches: 9. DNA for the CDR3: TGCAGCGTCGTTGCCGGGACTAGCGGGATCACGCAGTATTTT. It encodes CSVVAGTSGITQYF.

This clonotype has a count of ten or more. V gene TRBV12-3 or TRBV12-4 combines with J gene TRBJ1-6; a possible D gene is TRBD1 (6 bases). V shed 6 bases and J shed 11 bases, with 17 bases lying between them. The CDR3 is 14 amino acids. CDR3 nucleotide sequence: TGTGCCAGCAGCGTGGACAGCTCAAGCCCACCCCTCCACTTT. Amino acid sequence: CASSVDSSSPPLHF.

This clonotype turned up a few times. V is TRBV24-1 and J is TRBJ2-3; D is possibly TRBD2 (6 bases). The CDR3 has 17 amino acids. Trimming took off 10 bases at V and 3 bases at J, with 25 bases between the two ends. Germline loops: CDR1 KGHDR, CDR2 SFDVKD. The chain's CDR3 is CATNHPHGGIMTDTQYF. CDR3 DNA sequence: TGTGCCACGAATCATCCCCACGGCGGGATAATGACAGATACGCAGTATTTT.

Many counts were recorded for this clonotype. The rearrangement uses TRBV5-1 and TRBJ2-2; no clear D. The CDR3 runs 13 residues. Deletions cut 0 bases from V and 3 bases from J, with 3 bases between. The V gene's germline CDR1 is SGHRS and CDR2 YFSETQ. CDR3 amino acids: CASSLAHTGELFF. The CDR3 DNA follows: TGCGCCAGCAGCTTGGCCCACACCGGGGAGCTGTTTTTT.

In the case of this clonotype: Being one base from a much bigger clone, this may be a read error. The conserved closing phenylalanine or tryptophan is absent in this CDR3, likely reflecting a read error. The V and J genes are TRBV20-1 and TRBJ1-4; TRBD1 matches at 7 bases. Germline-derived CDR1 and CDR2 are DFQATT and SNEGSKA (reference sequence). The CDR3 runs to 14 residues. Losses at the gene ends were 5 bases for V and 8 bases for J; bases not matched to a gene: 11. The CDR3 sequence is CSAQITGEGEKLFS. The CDR3 region has the DNA TGCAGTGCTCAGATTACAGGGGAAGGCGAAAAACTGTTTTCT.

The gene calls are TRBV7-8 and TRBJ2-2, with TRBD1 matching 11 bases. Trimming took 1 base from V and 6 from J; bases not matched to a gene: 4. The germline V gene has CDR1 SGHVS and CDR2 FQNEAQ. The CDR3 loop spans 16 amino acids. This CDR3 reads CASSLEGQGAAGELFF. DNA of the CDR3: TGTGCCAGCAGCTTAGAAGGACAGGGGGCCGCCGGGGAGCTGTTTTTT.

This clonotype has only a few counts. J is TRBJ2-5 and V is TRBV5-5, with a weak D call TRBD2 (6 bases). The germline gives CDR1 SGHKS, CDR2 YYEKEE (reference sequence). The CDR3 contains 17 residues. V was clipped by 2 bases and J by 1 base, with 18 bases between them. CDR3 loop: CASSFWGTREIQETQYF. In DNA form, the CDR3 reads TGTGCCAGCAGCTTTTGGGGCACTCGGGAGATCCAAGAGACCCAGTACTTC.

The table lists this clonotype with a few counts. The chain joins TRBV7-3 to TRBJ2-7, with TRBD2 identical over 7 bases. Germline values: CDR1 SGHTA, CDR2 FQGTGA. This CDR3 has 15 residues. The V gene end was trimmed by 3 bases and the J gene end by 2 bases; junction bases not matched to a gene: 7. The CDR3 DNA is TGTGCCAGCAGCTTTAGACTAGCCCCCGCCTACGAGCAGTACTTC. This sequence encodes CASSFRLAPAYEQYF.

This chain joins TRBV19 and TRBJ1-1, with 8 bases aligning to TRBD1. Germline lookup yields CDR1 LNHDA and CDR2 SQIVND (reference sequence). V shed 4 bases, J shed 1 base, and the junction held 8 bases outside the gene matches. The CDR3 loop spans 16 amino acids. CDR3 in amino acids: CASSKRRTGQNTEAFF. The CDR3 coding sequence is TGTGCCAGTAGTAAGCGGCGGACAGGGCAGAACACTGAAGCTTTCTTT.

In its sample, this clonotype was seen a few times. The rearrangement uses TRBV29-1 and TRBJ2-3; 13 bases are shared with TRBD2. The CDR3 loop spans 16 amino acids. The V gene's germline CDR1 is SQVTM and CDR2 ANQGSEA. V lost 6 bases to trimming and J lost 2 bases; unmatched junction nucleotides: 8. CDR3 residues: CSVQNGLAGATDTQYF. The CDR3 DNA reads as TGCAGCGTCCAGAACGGACTAGCGGGGGCCACAGATACGCAGTATTTT.

The rearrangement links TRBV21-1 to TRBJ1-2. TRBV21-1 constitutes a pseudogene. This CDR3 region has 13 residues. CDR3 in DNA: TGTGCCAGCAGCAAAGGCAGGAACTATGGCTACACCTTC. Protein: CASSKGRNYGYTF.

CDR3 loop: CASSLLANTGEQFF. CDR3 bases: TGTGCCAGCAGTCTGTTAGCCAACACTGGTGAGCAGTTCTTC. The chain employs TRBV12-3 or TRBV12-4 and TRBJ2-1; D unclear. The CDR3 is 14 amino acids. With 5 bases removed from V and 9 bases from J, the gap between germline ends came to 17 bases.

This clonotype showed up many times. The J gene is TRBJ1-1, the V gene TRBV29-1; D is perhaps TRBD1 (5 bases). Germline V lookup: CDR1 SQVTM, CDR2 ANQGSEA. Trimming removed 7 bases at V and 0 bases at J, with 12 bases between. The CDR3 length is 13 residues. The CDR3 reads CSALDSLNTEAFF. CDR3 coding DNA: TGCAGCGCCTTAGACAGCCTGAACACTGAAGCTTTCTTT.

This clonotype was recorded at least ten times. This sequence joins TRBV4-3 and TRBJ2-7; D unclear. V was shortened by 0 bases and J by 1 base, with 10 bases between the two germline ends. The V gene's germline CDR1 is LGHNA and CDR2 YSLEER. The CDR3 spans 15 residues. CDR3 in DNA: TGCGCCAGCAGCCAAGAGTTGGTGGATTCCTACGAGCAGTACTTC. It specifies CASSQELVDSYEQYF.

This clonotype was recorded a few times. The V call is TRBV6-2 or TRBV6-3, the J call TRBJ2-3; 7 bases agree with TRBD2. V gave up 3 bases and J gave up 8 bases; unmatched junction bases: 2. CDR1 is MNHEY and CDR2 is SVGEGT in the germline V gene. The CDR3 has 12 amino acids. The CDR3 here is CASSYGGGTQYF. As DNA, the CDR3 is TGTGCCAGCAGTTATGGGGGGGGTACGCAGTATTTT.

This clonotype was counted at least ten times. The V and J genes are TRBV12-3 or TRBV12-4 and TRBJ2-3, with 9 positions matching TRBD2. The CDR3 is 14 amino acids. The V gene end was trimmed by 11 bases and the J gene end by 0 bases; junction bases not matched to a gene: 6. CDR3 residues: CACRLAASTDTQYF. DNA for the CDR3: TGTGCCTGCCGACTAGCGGCTAGCACAGATACGCAGTATTTT.

This clonotype has more than one count but fewer than ten. J is TRBJ2-7 and V is TRBV2; 8 nucleotides line up with TRBD2. The CDR3 runs 15 residues. V trimming: 6 bases; J trimming: 2 bases; junction bases outside the gene matches: 9. CDR1 and CDR2 from the germline V gene are SNHLY and FYNNEI. In DNA form, the CDR3 reads TGTGCCAGCAGGGCTAGCGGGTTCTCAACCTACGAGCAGTACGTC. Its protein product is CASRASGFSTYEQYV.

This clonotype has ten or more counts. This rearrangement joins TRBV20-1 to TRBJ2-1; perhaps TRBD2 as D (5 bases). From germline, CDR1 is DFQATT and CDR2 SNEGSKA (reference sequence). The CDR3 length is 16 residues. The ends were cut back, 2 bases at V and 0 bases at J, with 14 bases in the middle. DNA of the CDR3: TGCAGTGCTAGATCGATCCAAGGGAGCTCCTACAATGAGCAGTTCTTC. Translated, it gives CSARSIQGSSYNEQFF.